Below, 11 T cell receptor beta chains from the same sample are listed, as sequenced in a study of blood T cell repertoires in COVID-19. Only in-frame clones appear in the TCRdb table, and some are missing; sequencing was by immunoSEQ multiplex PCR. The table shows about 190,000 clones, with roughly 82% occurring only once. The specimen sequenced was peripheral blood. These receptors originate from a woman aged 30 to 39 with acute or convalescent COVID-19.

The rearrangement links TRBV6-2 or TRBV6-3 to TRBJ2-7; D is ambiguous. V was pared by 0 bases and J by 6 bases, with 18 bases between. CDR1 MNHEY and CDR2 SVGEGT come from the germline V gene. This CDR3 comprises 16 residues. Here the CDR3 reads CASSYSSPPNRSEQYF. The CDR3 nucleotides read TGTGCCAGCAGTTACTCCTCCCCCCCAAATAGGAGCGAGCAGTACTTC.

This chain connects TRBV7-9 to TRBJ2-7; possible D gene TRBD1, 6 bases. Trimming stripped 5 bases from V and 2 bases from J, with 16 bases between. Germline V CDR1 and CDR2: SEHNR, FQNEAQ (reference sequence). There are 15 residues in the CDR3. The CDR3 protein is CASSLGSGDPYEQYF. The CDR3 DNA reads as TGTGCCAGCAGCCTAGGGTCAGGGGATCCCTACGAGCAGTACTTC.

This clone was seen once. The chain is built from TRBV15 and TRBJ2-1; TRBD2 aligns across 9 bases. The CDR3 sequence is 14 residues long. Germline V CDR1 and CDR2: LNHNV, YYDKDF (reference sequence). V lost 6 bases and J lost 9; bases outside the gene matches: 9. CDR3 loop: CATRSGTSKPEQFF. CDR3 DNA sequence: TGTGCCACCAGGTCCGGGACTAGCAAACCTGAGCAGTTCTTC.

The gene calls are TRBV7-9 and TRBJ1-1; no clear D. Germline CDR1 SEHNR, CDR2 FQNEAQ (reference sequence). There are 15 residues in the CDR3. Trimming removed 5 bases from V and 3 bases from J, with 16 bases in between. CDR3 protein: CASSPLDRAYTEAFF. CDR3 bases: TGTGCCAGCAGCCCTCTAGACCGAGCCTACACTGAAGCTTTCTTT.

The chain recombines TRBV3-1 (or the pseudogene TRBV3-2) with TRBJ1-2; 7 nucleotides match TRBD1. The CDR3 length is 15 residues. Germline trimming cut 1 base from V and 1 base from J; bases unmatched to any gene: 3. Germline V gene lookup returns CDR1 LGHDT and CDR2 YNNKEL (reference sequence). The CDR3 region has the DNA TGTGCCAGCAGCCAAGCTAGACAGGGTAACTATGGCTACACCTTC. Translated, it gives CASSQARQGNYGYTF.

This chain links TRBV7-8 with TRBJ2-7; 7 nucleotides match TRBD2. Per the germline V gene, CDR1 is SGHVS and CDR2 is FQNEAQ. The CDR3 has 14 amino acids. J was trimmed by 4 bases and V by 8 bases; bases with no gene match: 11. The DNA of the CDR3 is TGTGCCAGCGGAATCCGGACTAGTGCTTACGAGCAGTACTTC. Its protein product is CASGIRTSAYEQYF. Using reference TRBV7-8 and TRBJ2-7 for the parts outside the CDR3, the full variable domain is GAGVSQSPRYKVAKRGQDVALRCDPISGHVSLFWYQQALGQGPEFLTYFQNEAQLDKSGLPSDRFFAERPEGSVSTLKIQRTQQEDSAVYLCASGIRTSAYEQYFGPGTRLTVT.

The chain is built from TRBV7-3 and TRBJ2-1, with 10 positions matching TRBD2. The CDR3 is made up of 14 amino acids. Losses at the gene ends were 5 bases for V and 3 bases for J; bases not matched to a gene: 1. The germline V gene encodes CDR1 SGHTA and CDR2 FQGTGA. CDR3 DNA sequence: TGTGCCAGCAGCAGGACTAGCGGCTACAATGAGCAGTTCTTC. Protein sequence: CASSRTSGYNEQFF.

V gene TRBV5-4 combines with J gene TRBJ1-2, with 10 bases that match TRBD1. The V gene end was trimmed by 3 bases and the J gene end by 5 bases; junction bases not matched to a gene: 13. The CDR3 loop spans 17 amino acids. Germline V gene lookup returns CDR1 SGHNT and CDR2 YYREEE (reference sequence). In nucleotides, the CDR3 is TGTGCCAGCAGCTCGGCCACCGGGACAGGGGCGAGTTATGGCTACACCTTC. It specifies CASSSATGTGASYGYTF.

The chain employs TRBV7-9 and TRBJ2-7; 10 bases align to TRBD2. The CDR3 has 15 amino acids. The ends lost 4 bases at V and 4 bases at J; junction bases unmatched: 7. Germline-derived CDR1 and CDR2 are SEHNR and FQNEAQ (reference sequence). The CDR3 DNA is TGTGCCAGCAGCTCCTTAGGACTAGCGGATTACGAGCAGTACTTC. Amino acid sequence: CASSSLGLADYEQYF.

This rearrangement joins TRBV2 to TRBJ1-2; 7 bases map to TRBD1. Trimming at V came to 6 bases and at J to 8 bases, leaving 12 bases not matched to a gene. From germline, CDR1 is SNHLY and CDR2 FYNNEI. The CDR3 consists of 14 residues. The CDR3 bases are TGTGCCAGCAGCGAGCTGAAGACAGGGACCGGCTACACCTTC. The encoded protein is CASSELKTGTGYTF.

V is TRBV5-6 and J is TRBJ2-3; D is possibly TRBD2 (6 bases). CDR3 length: 16 amino acids. Germline V gene data show CDR1 as SGHDT and CDR2 as YYEEEE. Trimming stripped 4 bases from V and 5 bases from J, with 20 bases between. The CDR3 bases are TGTGCCAGCAGCAGATTACCCTGGCGGGAAAGAGATACGCAGTATTTT. Protein product: CASSRLPWRERDTQYF. The full variable domain, rest sourced from reference TRBV5-6 and TRBJ2-3, is DAGVTQSPTHLIKTRGQQVTLRCSPKSGHDTVSWYQQALGQGPQFIFQYYEEEERQRGNFPDRFSGHQFPNYSSELNVNALLLGDSALYLCASSRLPWRERDTQYFGPGTRLTVL.